A single sample is the source of the 7 T cell receptor beta chains below, sequenced in a study of T-cell memory formation after mild COVID-19. TCRdb analysed the 5' RACE reads with MiXCR anew, one entry per CDR3 protein. The sample carries about 600,000 distinct CDR3 sequences, less than 25% recorded once. The sequenced material came from PBMCs or a T cell subset sorted from them (not recorded which). The source is an adult woman who had mild COVID-19 (a few samples of this study predate the infection). Cell type and time point are not known.

This clonotype occurred many times. This chain uses TRBV10-3 with TRBJ2-1, with D perhaps TRBD1 (6 bases). V lost 5 bases, J lost 8 bases, and 10 bases lay in between. Germline CDR1 ENHRY, CDR2 SYGVKD. This CDR3 has 12 residues. The DNA for the CDR3 is TGTGCCATCAGTCAACAGGGAGATGAGCAGTTCTTC. Residues: CAISQQGDEQFF.

This clonotype has only a few counts. CDR3 sequence: CASRFSAITDTQYF. The CDR3 DNA follows: TGTGCCAGCCGCTTTTCGGCTATCACAGATACGCAGTATTTT. The genes are TRBV3-1 and TRBJ2-3, with no clear D. The V gene lost 8 bases and the J gene lost 2 bases, with 14 bases spanning the gap. There are 14 residues in the CDR3. Per germline, CDR1 LGHDT and CDR2 YNNKEL (reference sequence).

The sample holds a few counts of this clonotype. The chain combines TRBV20-1 with TRBJ1-2, with D unresolved. Trimming removed 0 bases from V and 4 bases from J, with 9 bases in between. The V gene's germline CDR1 is DFQATT and CDR2 SNEGSKA (reference sequence). CDR3 length: 13 residues. The CDR3: CSARDGLSYGYTF. Here the CDR3 DNA reads TGCAGTGCTAGAGATGGGCTTAGCTATGGCTACACCTTC.

The chain couples TRBV6-2 or TRBV6-3 to TRBJ2-2, with D unclear. V was clipped by 0 bases and J by 3 bases, with 14 bases between them. The V gene's germline CDR1 is MNHEY and CDR2 SVGEGT. The CDR3 length is 17 residues. The CDR3 loop reads CASSYSQLDFYTGELFF. For the CDR3, the DNA is TGTGCCAGCAGTTACTCGCAGCTGGATTTCTACACCGGGGAGCTGTTTTTT.

The chain uses TRBV24-1 and TRBJ2-1; 9 bases are shared with TRBD2. Germline lookup yields CDR1 KGHDR and CDR2 SFDVKD. The CDR3 is 13 residues long. Trimming cost V 9 bases and J 10 bases; bases outside gene matches: 9. DNA for the CDR3: TGTGCCACCGAAGTAGCGGGAGTACAGGAGCAGTTCTTC. It encodes CATEVAGVQEQFF.

This clonotype occurred a few times. The CDR3 spells CASSFRTGATGELFF. The DNA of the CDR3 is TGTGCCAGCAGCTTTAGGACAGGGGCTACCGGGGAGCTGTTTTTT. The rearrangement links TRBV7-2 to TRBJ2-2; TRBD1 matches 9 bases. Germline assignment: CDR1 SGHTA and CDR2 FQGNSA. The CDR3 loop spans 15 amino acids. Germline trimming cut 3 bases from V and 5 bases from J; bases unmatched to any gene: 4.

This chain joins TRBV6-5 and TRBJ1-1; TRBD1 matches 7 bases. The CDR3 runs to 15 residues. Germline V gene sequence: CDR1 MNHEY, CDR2 SVGAGI. Trimming removed 4 bases from V and 1 base from J; junction bases left unmatched: 6. CDR3 sequence reads: CASSSSRTGNTEAFF. The CDR3 bases are TGTGCCAGCAGTTCCTCCCGGACAGGGAACACTGAAGCTTTCTTT.